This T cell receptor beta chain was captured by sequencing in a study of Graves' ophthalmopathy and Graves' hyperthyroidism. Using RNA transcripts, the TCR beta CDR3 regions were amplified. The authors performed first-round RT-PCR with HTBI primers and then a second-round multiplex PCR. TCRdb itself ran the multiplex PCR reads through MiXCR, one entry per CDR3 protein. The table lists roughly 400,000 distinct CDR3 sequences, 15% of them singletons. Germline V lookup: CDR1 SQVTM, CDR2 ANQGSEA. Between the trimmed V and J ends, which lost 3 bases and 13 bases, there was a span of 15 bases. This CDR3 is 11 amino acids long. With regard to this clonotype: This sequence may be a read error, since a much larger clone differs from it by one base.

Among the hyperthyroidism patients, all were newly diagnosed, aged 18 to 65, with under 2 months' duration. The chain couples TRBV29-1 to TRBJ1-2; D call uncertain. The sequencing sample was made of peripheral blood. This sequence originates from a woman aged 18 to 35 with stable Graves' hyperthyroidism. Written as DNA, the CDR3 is TGCAGCGTTGAGGAAAGGGCCAAGGGCACCTTC. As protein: CSVEERAKGTF.